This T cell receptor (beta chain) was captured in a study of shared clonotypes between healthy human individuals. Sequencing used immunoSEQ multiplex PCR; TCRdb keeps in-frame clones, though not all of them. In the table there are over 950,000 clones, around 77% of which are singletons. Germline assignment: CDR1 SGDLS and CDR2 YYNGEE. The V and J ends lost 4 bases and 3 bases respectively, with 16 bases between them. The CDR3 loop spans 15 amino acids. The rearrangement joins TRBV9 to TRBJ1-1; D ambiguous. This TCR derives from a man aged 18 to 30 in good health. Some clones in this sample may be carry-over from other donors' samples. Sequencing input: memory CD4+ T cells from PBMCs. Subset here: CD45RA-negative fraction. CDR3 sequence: CASSSDLGTHTEAFF. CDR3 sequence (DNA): TGTGCCAGCAGCTCAGATCTCGGCACGCACACTGAAGCTTTCTTT.